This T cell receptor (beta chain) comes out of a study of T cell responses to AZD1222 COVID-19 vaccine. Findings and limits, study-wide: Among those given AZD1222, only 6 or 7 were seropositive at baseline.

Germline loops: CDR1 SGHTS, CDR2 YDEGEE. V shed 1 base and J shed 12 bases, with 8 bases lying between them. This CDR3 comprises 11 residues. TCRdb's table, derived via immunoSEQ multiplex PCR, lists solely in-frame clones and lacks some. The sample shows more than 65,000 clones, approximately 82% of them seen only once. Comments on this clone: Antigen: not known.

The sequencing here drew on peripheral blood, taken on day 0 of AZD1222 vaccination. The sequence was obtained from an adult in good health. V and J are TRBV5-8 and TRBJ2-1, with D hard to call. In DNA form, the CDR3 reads TGTGCCAGCAGCTTGCTAGGTCGGCAGTTCTTC. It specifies CASSLLGRQFF.